A single sample is the source of the 21 T cell receptor beta chains below, sequenced in a study of PD-1 blockade in classical Hodgkin lymphoma. In every patient, relapse followed autologous stem cell transplantation, while exposure to brentuximab vedotin differed. Data came from immunoSEQ multiplex PCR; TCRdb stores just in-frame clones and leaves some out. Of approximately 26,000 clones detected, 60% to 85% appear once; the ten largest clones hold nearly 8%. The sample consisted of peripheral blood mononuclear cells (PBMCs), taken before the second cycle of nivolumab. These receptor sequences come from a human donor with classical Hodgkin lymphoma.

The chain links TRBV28 to TRBJ2-2; D is possibly TRBD1 (5 bases). Trimming shortened V by 6 bases and J by 0 bases, and 8 bases separated the two germline ends. CDR3 length: 14 residues. Germline CDR1 reads MDHEN; CDR2 reads SYDVKM. The CDR3 DNA is TGTGCCAGCAGAATCAGGGCGAACACCGGGGAGCTGTTTTTT. Its protein is CASRIRANTGELFF.

Regarding this clone: Germline is not matched at one junction end, which may reflect a read error. The rearrangement joins TRBV6-1 to TRBJ1-5; 8 bases are a match to TRBD1. The CDR3 runs to 18 residues. CDR1 MNHNS and CDR2 SASEGT come from the germline V gene. The CDR3 DNA reads TGTGCCAGCAGTGAAATGAAGAATCAGGACAGGGTCAATCTGCCCCAGCATTTT. Amino acids: CASSEMKNQDRVNLPQHF.

There are a few counts of this clone. The gene calls are TRBV27 and TRBJ1-5; D is unresolved. Germline CDR1 MNHEY, CDR2 SMNVEV (reference sequence). The CDR3 sequence is 13 residues long. Trimming cost V 0 bases and J 5 bases, with 5 bases left between them. The CDR3: CASSLSAYQPQHF. In nucleotides, the CDR3 is TGTGCCAGCAGTTTATCGGCCTATCAGCCCCAGCATTTT.

The chain combines TRBV29-1 with TRBJ2-5; 7 nucleotides align to TRBD2. The CDR3 totals 14 residues. Trimming at V came to 4 bases and at J to 7 bases, leaving 12 bases not matched to a gene. Germline CDR1 and CDR2: SQVTM and ANQGSEA. CDR3 bases: TGCAGCGTTGCTGGGGGGAGGGCCTCCGGGACCCAGTACTTC. Translation: CSVAGGRASGTQYF.

The chain has TRBV6-1 and TRBJ2-7; D not certain. With 8 bases removed from V and 6 bases from J, the gap between germline ends came to 17 bases. The CDR3 covers 13 residues. In germline, CDR1 is MNHNS, CDR2 SASEGT. The CDR3 nucleotides read TGTGCCAGCTTATATGGGATTCCCTCCGAGCAGTACTTC. Translation gives CASLYGIPSEQYF.

CDR3 loop: CASSPISGRSNEQFF. CDR3 DNA sequence: TGTGCCAGCAGCCCAATTAGCGGGAGAAGCAATGAGCAGTTCTTC. V gene TRBV7-9 combines with J gene TRBJ2-1; 9 bases line up with TRBD2. Trimming took 5 bases from V and 6 from J; bases not matched to a gene: 8. The germline CDR1 and CDR2 sequences are SEHNR and FQNEAQ (reference sequence). There are 15 residues in the CDR3. Full variable domain (outside the CDR3, taken from reference TRBV7-9 and TRBJ2-1): DTGVSQNPRHKITKRGQNVTFRCDPISEHNRLYWYRQTLGQGPEFLTYFQNEAQLEKSRLLSDRFSAERPKGSFSTLEIQRTEQGDSAMYLCASSPISGRSNEQFFGPGTRLTVL.

The chain joins TRBV28 to TRBJ2-5; no clear D. The V gene's germline CDR1 is MDHEN and CDR2 SYDVKM. The CDR3 is made up of 15 amino acids. V was cut by 1 base and J by 6 bases, with 15 bases left in between. The DNA of the CDR3 is TGTGCCAGCAGTTTATCAGGAGATCCACGAAAGACCCAGTACTTC. Protein product: CASSLSGDPRKTQYF.

This chain joins TRBV7-2 and TRBJ2-7; 7 nucleotides align to TRBD2. From germline, CDR1 is SGHTA and CDR2 FQGNSA. The length of the CDR3 is 15 residues. V dropped 4 bases and J dropped 6; count of bases not matched to a gene: 12. CDR3 amino acids: CASSSRSGIFPEQYF. CDR3 in DNA: TGTGCCAGCAGCTCGCGGAGCGGGATCTTCCCCGAGCAGTACTTC.

The chain joins TRBV5-8 to TRBJ1-2; maybe TRBD1 (6 bases). V dropped 2 bases and J dropped 5 bases, with 10 bases sitting between them. The CDR3 sequence is 13 residues long. The germline V gene encodes CDR1 SGHTS and CDR2 YDEGEE. Written as DNA, the CDR3 is TGTGCCAGCAGCTTAAGGCAGGGGTATGGCTACACCTTC. Its translation is CASSLRQGYGYTF.

V gene TRBV27 combines with J gene TRBJ2-1, with a possible D match to TRBD1 (5 bases). Between the trimmed V and J ends, which lost 0 bases and 2 bases, there was a span of 11 bases. The CDR3 is 16 amino acids. Germline values: CDR1 MNHEY, CDR2 SMNVEV (reference sequence). The CDR3 DNA is TGTGCCAGCAGTTTATCGTCAGGGCATCCCTACAATGAGCAGTTCTTC. Translating it yields CASSLSSGHPYNEQFF.

The rearrangement joins TRBV19 to TRBJ2-7; TRBD1 matches 9 bases. The germline V gene encodes CDR1 LNHDA and CDR2 SQIVND (reference sequence). The CDR3 contains 14 residues. The V segment lost 5 bases and the J segment 3 bases; nucleotides outside the gene matches: 5. In nucleotides, the CDR3 is TGTGCCAGTAGTCCGGGACAGGGCTACTACGAGCAGTACTTC. It is translated as CASSPGQGYYEQYF.

This clone came up once. The rearrangement uses TRBV28 and TRBJ1-2, with 7 bases fitting TRBD1. Losses at the gene ends were 3 bases for V and 4 bases for J; bases not matched to a gene: 5. The CDR3 consists of 14 residues. Germline CDR1 MDHEN, CDR2 SYDVKM. The CDR3 region has the DNA TGTGCCAGCAGTTTTCTGACAGGGAGCTATGGCTACACCTTC. Encoded protein: CASSFLTGSYGYTF.

The chain combines TRBV7-8 with TRBJ1-2; D uncertain. This CDR3 contains 14 residues. Germline V gene data show CDR1 as SGHVS and CDR2 as FQNEAQ. The V end lost 5 bases, the J end lost 8 bases, and 18 bases lay between the germline ends. Here the CDR3 DNA reads TGTGCCAGCAGCCCTGGACGGAACCCTAGGGGCTACACCTTC. The encoded protein is CASSPGRNPRGYTF.

The chain uses TRBV6-1 and TRBJ1-1; D possibly corresponds to TRBD1 (6 bases). CDR1 is MNHNS, CDR2 SASEGT, per germline. This CDR3 is built from 15 residues. V was shortened by 8 bases and J by 1 base, with 17 bases between the two germline ends. CDR3 sequence reads: CASSPLGQSNTEAFF. The CDR3 nucleotides read TGTGCCAGCTCCCCCCTCGGACAGTCGAACACTGAAGCTTTCTTT.

The chain recombines TRBV19 with TRBJ2-2; 7 bases fit TRBD1. Germline V gene lookup returns CDR1 LNHDA and CDR2 SQIVND (reference sequence). The CDR3 spans 15 residues. Trimming cost V 4 bases and J 1 base; bases outside gene matches: 3. The DNA for the CDR3 is TGTGCCAGTAGTAACACAGGGGAGAACACCGGGGAGCTGTTTTTT. This encodes CASSNTGENTGELFF.

This chain connects TRBV19 to TRBJ1-5; D remains ambiguous. CDR3 length: 15 residues. Germline CDR1 and CDR2: LNHDA and SQIVND (reference sequence). The V and J ends lost 5 bases and 0 bases respectively, with 11 bases between them. This CDR3 is CASSRPGYSNQPQHF. CDR3 DNA: TGTGCCAGTAGTCGGCCGGGTTATAGCAATCAGCCCCAGCATTTT.

This rearrangement joins TRBV18 to TRBJ2-7; D is uncertain. Per germline, CDR1 KGHSH and CDR2 LQKENI. CDR3 length: 12 residues. V was cut by 3 bases and J by 3 bases, with 6 bases left in between. CDR3 residues: CASSPGYYEQYF. The CDR3 DNA sequence: TGTGCCAGCTCACCCGGATACTACGAGCAGTACTTC.

In its sample, this clone was seen a few times. The genes are TRBV28 and TRBJ1-1, with D perhaps matching TRBD1 (5 bases). The CDR3 is 14 residues long. V was shortened by 3 bases and J by 8 bases, with 16 bases between the two germline ends. The germline V gene encodes CDR1 MDHEN and CDR2 SYDVKM. CDR3 region: CASSLPSGAREAFF. DNA of the CDR3: TGTGCCAGCAGTTTGCCGTCTGGGGCAAGGGAAGCTTTCTTT.

V is TRBV4-3 and J is TRBJ1-3; D not certain. Looked up from germline, CDR1 is LGHNA and CDR2 is YSLEER. CDR3 length equals 13 residues. Deletions cut 1 base from V and 6 bases from J, with 7 bases between. CDR3 nucleotides: TGCGCCAGCAGCCAAGGAGTCTTAAACACCATATATTTT. It specifies CASSQGVLNTIYF.

The CDR3 reads CASSSGHRSLQYF. The CDR3 bases are TGTGCCAGCAGTTCTGGACATCGGTCCCTTCAGTACTTC. The J gene is TRBJ2-7, the V gene TRBV27; D may be TRBD1 (5 bases). V was pared by 4 bases and J by 10 bases, with 17 bases between. Germline loops: CDR1 MNHEY, CDR2 SMNVEV (reference sequence). The length of the CDR3 is 13 residues.

This chain connects TRBV4-2 to TRBJ1-4; D remains ambiguous. The ends were cut back, 4 bases at V and 7 bases at J, with 10 bases in the middle. The length of the CDR3 is 13 residues. CDR1 is LGHNA and CDR2 is YNFKEQ in the germline V gene. This CDR3 reads CASSRPTSEKLFF. CDR3 DNA: TGTGCCAGCAGCCGACCTACGAGTGAAAAACTGTTTTTT.